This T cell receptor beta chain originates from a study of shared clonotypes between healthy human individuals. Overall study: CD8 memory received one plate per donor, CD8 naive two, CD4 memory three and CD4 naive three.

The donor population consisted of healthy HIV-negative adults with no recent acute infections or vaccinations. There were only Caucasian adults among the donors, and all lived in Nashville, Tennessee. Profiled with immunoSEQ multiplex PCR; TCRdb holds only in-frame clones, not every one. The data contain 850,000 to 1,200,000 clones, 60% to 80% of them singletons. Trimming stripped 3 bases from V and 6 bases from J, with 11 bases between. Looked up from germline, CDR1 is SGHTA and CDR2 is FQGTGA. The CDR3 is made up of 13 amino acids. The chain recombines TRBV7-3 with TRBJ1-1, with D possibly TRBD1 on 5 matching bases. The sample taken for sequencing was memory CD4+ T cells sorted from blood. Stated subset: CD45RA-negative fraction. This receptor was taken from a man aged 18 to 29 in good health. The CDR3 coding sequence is TGTGCCAGCAGCTTCAAAGGGGTGCCTGAAGCTTTCTTT. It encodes CASSFKGVPEAFF.